These 31 T cell receptor beta chains were all obtained from the same sample, sequenced in a study of blood T cell repertoires in COVID-19. The protocol was immunoSEQ multiplex PCR, while the TCRdb copy is restricted to in-frame clones and leaves out a portion. The sample yields some 240,000 clones, over 75% seen once. Sequencing used PBMCs or T cells enriched from blood (not recorded which). Receptor source: a woman in her forties who had been exposed to COVID-19.

The V and J genes are TRBV14 and TRBJ2-3; D unclear. Looked up from germline, CDR1 is SGHDN and CDR2 is FVKESK. The CDR3 length is 13 residues. V was shortened by 2 bases and J by 3 bases, with 6 bases between the two germline ends. CDR3 coding DNA: TGTGCCAGCAGCCAACAGGTGACAGATACGCAGTATTTT. Residues: CASSQQVTDTQYF.

The chain uses TRBV15 and TRBJ1-6; D remains ambiguous. The CDR3 covers 17 residues. Trimming left V 0 bases short and J 0 bases short, with 9 bases between. Germline V CDR1 and CDR2: LNHNV, YYDKDF (reference sequence). The CDR3: CATSRDTPRSYNSPLHF. For the CDR3, the DNA is TGTGCCACCAGCAGAGATACTCCTCGCTCCTATAATTCACCCCTCCACTTT.

V usage is TRBV10-3 and J usage is TRBJ1-3; unclear D gene. The germline gives CDR1 ENHRY, CDR2 SYGVKD. The CDR3 sequence is 14 residues long. V dropped 4 bases and J dropped 0 bases, with 7 bases sitting between them. The CDR3 protein is CAISVTSSGNTIYF. CDR3 DNA sequence: TGTGCCATCAGTGTTACGAGCTCTGGAAACACCATATATTTT.

This clone is a singleton in its sample. The chain links TRBV18 to TRBJ1-6; D is uncertain. Germline V gene sequence: CDR1 KGHSH, CDR2 LQKENI. Trimming stripped 3 bases from V and 12 bases from J, with 12 bases between. The CDR3 has 13 residues. The CDR3 region is CASSPLERVPLHF. CDR3 DNA: TGTGCCAGCTCACCCCTAGAGCGGGTACCCCTCCACTTT.

The CDR3 sequence: CASSPRQESSGNTIYF. The CDR3 DNA reads as TGTGCCAGCAGCCCGAGACAGGAAAGCTCTGGAAACACCATATATTTT. The V call is TRBV7-2, the J call TRBJ1-3; tentative D call: TRBD1 (6 bases). The CDR3 totals 16 residues. Trimming shortened V by 5 bases and J by 0 bases, and 14 bases separated the two germline ends. Germline loops: CDR1 SGHTA, CDR2 FQGNSA.

This clone was observed a handful of times. The rearrangement joins TRBV4-1 to TRBJ2-1, with D perhaps matching TRBD2 (6 bases). V lost 2 bases, J lost 0 bases, and 17 bases lay in between. This CDR3 spans 18 amino acids. The germline CDR1 and CDR2 sequences are MGHRA and YSYEKL. As DNA, the CDR3 is TGCGCCAGCAGCCAAATCTACGGGACTTCCAGCTCCTACAATGAGCAGTTCTTC. It translates to CASSQIYGTSSSYNEQFF.

In this sample, this clone turned up a few times. The chain links TRBV23-1 to TRBJ2-7; maybe TRBD2 (5 bases). TRBV23-1 is noted as an ORF with a role that remains uncertain. V was shortened by 6 bases and J by 0 bases, with 21 bases between the two germline ends. This CDR3 has 17 amino acids. Here the CDR3 reads CASSHFLGSAYSYEQYV. CDR3 DNA: TGCGCCAGCAGCCACTTTTTGGGGAGCGCTTACTCCTACGAGCAGTACGTC.

The genes are TRBV10-3 and TRBJ2-3; the match to TRBD1 covers 7 bases. Trimming removed 3 bases from V and 1 base from J; junction bases left unmatched: 4. The length of the CDR3 is 15 residues. Germline CDR1 and CDR2: ENHRY and SYGVKD. The CDR3 here is CAISERGPGTDTQYF. The CDR3 DNA follows: TGTGCCATCAGTGAAAGGGGGCCGGGCACAGATACGCAGTATTTT.

This clone occurred once. The chain uses TRBV20-1 and TRBJ1-2; a weak D match, TRBD1 (5 bases). CDR3 size: 11 residues. The V end was cut by 7 bases, the J end by 6 bases, with 12 bases between. The germline gives CDR1 DFQATT, CDR2 SNEGSKA (reference sequence). As DNA, the CDR3 is TGCAGTGTTTCAGGGTTAAATGGCTACACCTTC. This translates into CSVSGLNGYTF.

This chain connects TRBV2 to TRBJ1-2; D is uncertain. This CDR3 is 14 amino acids long. Trimming left V 4 bases short and J 2 bases short, with 11 bases between. Germline loops: CDR1 SNHLY, CDR2 FYNNEI. CDR3 nucleotides: TGTGCCAGCAGTGGCTCACACGAAAACTATGGCTACACCTTC. Translating gives CASSGSHENYGYTF.

This chain joins TRBV6-5 and TRBJ2-7; 9 bases map to TRBD2. Germline V gene sequence: CDR1 MNHEY, CDR2 SVGAGI. J lost 7 bases, V lost 1 base, and 11 bases had no gene match. This CDR3 is 16 amino acids long. For the CDR3, the DNA is TGTGCCAGCAGTTACTTTCGAGCGGGGGGCCCCGGGGAGCAGTACTTC. It yields the protein CASSYFRAGGPGEQYF.

This clone is medium-sized (0.01 to 0.1%). This chain links TRBV4-3 with TRBJ1-1, with D possibly being TRBD1 (6 bases). This CDR3 region has 20 residues. Trimming left V 0 bases short and J 0 bases short, with 23 bases between. Germline-derived CDR1 and CDR2 are LGHNA and YSLEER. CDR3 in DNA: TGCGCCAGCAGCCAAGATATCAGCGGAATAAGGACAGATATGAACACTGAAGCTTTCTTT. Translated: CASSQDISGIRTDMNTEAFF.

The V gene is TRBV11-2, the J gene TRBJ1-3; 8 bases fit TRBD1. Germline CDR1 and CDR2: SGHAT and FQNNGV. Trimming at V came to 1 base and at J to 1 base, leaving 3 bases not matched to a gene. The CDR3 consists of 16 residues. CDR3 nucleotides: TGTGCCAGCAGCTTAGTCAGGGGGCTTTCTGGAAACACCATATATTTT. Protein sequence: CASSLVRGLSGNTIYF.

The chain couples TRBV10-3 to TRBJ2-4; perhaps TRBD2 as D (5 bases). Looked up from germline, CDR1 is ENHRY and CDR2 is SYGVKD. The CDR3 extends over 15 amino acids. Trimming shortened V by 0 bases and J by 1 base, and 7 bases separated the two germline ends. The CDR3 spells CAISESEVAKNIQYF. CDR3 bases: TGTGCCATCAGTGAGTCGGAGGTGGCCAAAAACATTCAGTACTTC.

The chain recombines TRBV16 with TRBJ1-2; D is unresolved. This CDR3 spans 12 amino acids. V was pared by 2 bases and J by 8 bases, with 9 bases between. The germline CDR1 and CDR2 sequences are KGHSY and FQNENV. This CDR3 reads CASSQPWAGYTF. CDR3 DNA sequence: TGTGCCAGCAGCCAACCCTGGGCGGGCTACACCTTC.

This clone occurred a few times. The CDR3 DNA is TGTGCCAGCTCACCCCAGACAGGGGGCGGTGCCGAAGCTTTCTTT. It encodes CASSPQTGGGAEAFF. The genes are TRBV18 and TRBJ1-1; 10 bases agree with TRBD1. This CDR3 region has 15 residues. V lost 3 bases to trimming and J lost 8 bases; unmatched junction nucleotides: 9. The germline CDR1 and CDR2 sequences are KGHSH and LQKENI.

The chain recombines TRBV6-5 with TRBJ2-7; 7 bases agree with TRBD2. CDR1 MNHEY and CDR2 SVGAGI come from the germline V gene. Germline trimming cut 2 bases from V and 6 bases from J; bases unmatched to any gene: 4. The CDR3 has 13 residues. CDR3 DNA: TGTGCCAGCAGTTACGAGGGGAGGGCCGAGCAGTACTTC. It translates to CASSYEGRAEQYF.

The chain has TRBV7-8 and TRBJ1-3; weak D call: TRBD1 (6 bases). CDR3 length: 15 amino acids. Trimming took off 5 bases at V and 8 bases at J, with 19 bases between the two ends. Germline assignment: CDR1 SGHVS and CDR2 FQNEAQ. The CDR3 loop is CASSPLTGGWDTIYF. As DNA, the CDR3 is TGTGCCAGCAGCCCGTTGACAGGCGGCTGGGACACCATATATTTT.

V gene TRBV27 combines with J gene TRBJ1-6; D is undetermined. The CDR3 is 14 residues long. Germline lookup yields CDR1 MNHEY and CDR2 SMNVEV (reference sequence). V lost 3 bases to trimming and J lost 7 bases, with 10 bases between them. The CDR3 DNA sequence: TGTGCCAGCAGTTTCCGGGAGTTCAATTCACCCCTCCACTTT. Encoded protein: CASSFREFNSPLHF.

This chain uses TRBV6-5 with TRBJ2-2; TRBD1 matches 8 bases. Germline V gene lookup returns CDR1 MNHEY and CDR2 SVGAGI. This CDR3 spans 16 amino acids. J lost 1 base, V lost 0 bases, and 1 base had no gene match. CDR3 protein: CASSYSTGENTGELFF. DNA for the CDR3: TGTGCCAGCAGTTACTCGACAGGGGAGAACACCGGGGAGCTGTTTTTT.

This clone is a singleton in its sample. The chain recombines TRBV2 with TRBJ1-6, with D unresolved. CDR1 is SNHLY and CDR2 is FYNNEI in the germline V gene. The CDR3 has 14 amino acids. Between the trimmed V and J ends, which lost 7 bases and 5 bases, there was a span of 12 bases. The CDR3 is CASTEPRNNSPLHF. In nucleotides, the CDR3 is TGTGCCAGCACCGAACCCAGAAATAATTCACCCCTCCACTTT. The variable domain in full, with the rest retrieved from reference TRBV2 and TRBJ1-6, is EPEVTQTPSHQVTQMGQEVILRCVPISNHLYFYWYRQILGQKVEFLVSFYNNEISEKSEIFDDQFSVERPDGSNFTLKIRSTKLEDSAMYFCASTEPRNNSPLHFGNGTRLTVT.

J is TRBJ2-1 and V is TRBV6-2 or TRBV6-3, with D possibly matching TRBD2 (6 bases). The germline V gene has CDR1 MNHEY and CDR2 SVGEGT. V lost 2 bases and J 8 bases, leaving 16 bases between the germline ends. The CDR3 totals 15 residues. The CDR3, as DNA: TGTGCCAGCAGTTACATCGGGGGAAAAGACTATGAGCAGTTCTTC. Translating gives CASSYIGGKDYEQFF.

The chain recombines TRBV27 with TRBJ1-2; D is ambiguous. Germline-derived CDR1 and CDR2 are MNHEY and SMNVEV (reference sequence). CDR3 length: 15 amino acids. The V gene lost 7 bases and the J gene lost 2 bases, with 17 bases spanning the gap. CDR3 coding DNA: TGTGCCAGCAATCAGGACGGACTACGCAACTATGGCTACACCTTC. This translates into CASNQDGLRNYGYTF.

This clone was seen only a few times. V usage is TRBV7-2 and J usage is TRBJ1-1, with D perhaps matching TRBD1 (5 bases). The CDR3 is 14 amino acids. The V gene's germline CDR1 is SGHTA and CDR2 FQGNSA. V lost 1 base, J lost 4 bases, and 10 bases lay in between. As DNA, the CDR3 is TGTGCCAGCAGCTTAGGCAGGGAGGTCACTGAAGCTTTCTTT. As protein: CASSLGREVTEAFF.

The chain has TRBV7-9 and TRBJ2-7; maybe TRBD1 (6 bases). In germline, CDR1 is SEHNR, CDR2 FQNEAQ (reference sequence). The CDR3 runs to 15 residues. V was cut by 5 bases and J by 1 base, with 15 bases left in between. The CDR3 here is CASSRINDRSYEQYF. CDR3 DNA sequence: TGTGCCAGCAGCCGGATAAACGACAGGTCCTACGAGCAGTACTTC.

This clone was detected only a few times. The rearrangement joins TRBV7-8 to TRBJ1-2; D may be TRBD1 (6 bases). The germline V gene has CDR1 SGHVS and CDR2 FQNEAQ. Deletions cut 5 bases from V and 4 bases from J, with 20 bases between. CDR3 length: 16 amino acids. CDR3 DNA sequence: TGTGCCAGCAGCAGACCTCAGGGGCCCCACCCCTATGGCTACACCTTC. Residues: CASSRPQGPHPYGYTF.

This clone was detected a few times. The rearrangement links TRBV19 to TRBJ2-7; tentatively, D is TRBD2 (6 bases). CDR3 length: 15 amino acids. Trimming removed 3 bases at V and 3 bases at J, with 15 bases between. The V gene's germline CDR1 is LNHDA and CDR2 SQIVND (reference sequence). The CDR3 spells CASSMPTSSVYEQYF. In nucleotides, the CDR3 is TGTGCCAGTAGTATGCCTACTAGCAGCGTCTACGAGCAGTACTTC.

The rearrangement uses TRBV10-3 and TRBJ1-2; D might be TRBD1 (6 bases). Germline V gives CDR1 ENHRY, CDR2 SYGVKD. This CDR3 is 13 amino acids long. The germline V and J ends were trimmed by 4 bases and 8 bases, with 14 bases remaining between them. Written as DNA, the CDR3 is TGTGCCATCAGTGGGGGGCAGGGCGAGGGCTACACCTTC. Its translation is CAISGGQGEGYTF.

The rearrangement joins TRBV28 to TRBJ1-4; D not resolved. This CDR3 is built from 14 residues. Germline assignment: CDR1 MDHEN and CDR2 SYDVKM. V gave up 2 bases and J gave up 3 bases, with 7 bases separating them. CDR3 region: CASSLVSANEKLFF. For the CDR3, the DNA is TGTGCCAGCAGTTTAGTGTCAGCTAATGAAAAACTGTTTTTT.

The V call is TRBV11-3, the J call TRBJ2-2; TRBD2 aligns across 8 bases. Germline V gene lookup returns CDR1 SGHNT and CDR2 YENEEA. The CDR3 length is 16 residues. With V trimmed by 3 bases and J by 3 bases, 6 bases remained unmatched. This CDR3 is CASSLTGTRYTGELFF. The CDR3 region has the DNA TGTGCCAGCAGCTTGACCGGGACTAGGTACACCGGGGAGCTGTTTTTT.

The V gene is TRBV5-5, the J gene TRBJ2-5; 10 bases align to TRBD2. The germline CDR1 and CDR2 sequences are SGHKS and YYEKEE (reference sequence). The CDR3 is 16 residues long. V lost 0 bases and J lost 2; bases outside the gene matches: 4. This chain's CDR3 is CASSLGLAGGQETQYF. CDR3 nucleotides: TGTGCCAGCAGCTTGGGGTTAGCGGGGGGTCAAGAGACCCAGTACTTC.